Listed below are T cell receptor beta chains from one sample, sequenced in a study of a mutant IDH1 vaccine in newly diagnosed glioma. Antigens of these TCRs are unknown. Profiled with immunoSEQ multiplex PCR; TCRdb holds only in-frame clones, not every one. In the table there are 23,000 or so clones, about three quarters of which are singletons. Sequences were derived from PBMCs, sampled from a glioma patient whose treatment included an IDH1 peptide vaccine. These receptors originate from a man aged 40-50 years with glioma. CDR3s include the opening cysteine and the closing phenylalanine or tryptophan. The D gene is left open where the match is weak. Part of the rows lack a size; the others show once, few, many or a class for expanded clones.

J: TRBJ1-1
D: -
size: -
V: TRBV6-4
DNA: TGTGCCAGCAGAGCCGGGTCCGCGAACACTGAAGCTTTCTTT
CDR3: CASRAGSANTEAFF

J: TRBJ2-1
D: TRBD2
size: -
V: TRBV11-2
DNA: TGTGCCAGCAGCTCAGCTCTCGGGACTAGCGGGAGTCACAATGAGCAGTTCTTC
CDR3: CASSSALGTSGSHNEQFF

J: TRBJ1-1
D: -
size: few
V: TRBV6-5
DNA: TGTGCCAGCAGGGGAGGGCCACACACTGAAGCTTTCTTT
CDR3: CASRGGPHTEAFF

J: TRBJ2-2
D: -
size: -
V: TRBV4-1
DNA: TGCGCCAGCAGCCAATTTTCGGACGGGACCGGGGAGCTGTTTTTT
CDR3: CASSQFSDGTGELFF

J: TRBJ1-1
D: -
size: -
V: TRBV6-6
DNA: TGTGCCAGCAGCCTTCTCGGACTGATCAGGAACACTGAAGCTTTCTTT
CDR3: CASSLLGLIRNTEAFF

J: TRBJ1-5
D: -
size: -
V: TRBV7-2
DNA: TGTGCCAGCAGCTTAGTCCCGCCCAATCAGCCCCAGCATTTT
CDR3: CASSLVPPNQPQHF

J: TRBJ2-1
D: -
size: -
V: TRBV11-1
DNA: TGTGCCAGCAGCCTCCCCCGGACCTTTGCCAGCTCCTACAATGAGCAGTTCTTC
CDR3: CASSLPRTFASSYNEQFF

J: TRBJ2-6
D: -
size: -
V: TRBV28
DNA: TGTGCCAGCAGTATTTCATACCCCGGGGCCAACGTCCTGACTTTC
CDR3: CASSISYPGANVLTF

J: TRBJ2-3
D: -
size: -
V: TRBV11-3
DNA: TGTGCCAGCAGCTCCGGTGGAGTGACTGGCACAGATACGCAGTATTTT
CDR3: CASSSGGVTGTDTQYF

J: TRBJ2-2
D: -
size: -
V: TRBV5-1
DNA: TGCGCCAGCAGCTTGTCTGTGTCCGACAGGTTCTTCACCGGGGAGCTGTTTTTT
CDR3: CASSLSVSDRFFTGELFF

J: TRBJ2-1
D: TRBD1
size: -
V: TRBV7-2
DNA: TGTGCCAGCAGCATCGGACAGGGCTACAATGAGCAGTTCTTC
CDR3: CASSIGQGYNEQFF

J: TRBJ2-5
D: TRBD1
size: -
V: TRBV27
DNA: TGTGCCAGCAGTTTCGGGACAGGGGCAGAGACCCAGTACTTC
CDR3: CASSFGTGAETQYF

J: TRBJ2-1
D: TRBD1
size: -
V: TRBV6-6
DNA: TGTGCCAGCAGTTACCGGACAGGGTCCTACAATGAGCAGTTCTTC
CDR3: CASSYRTGSYNEQFF

J: TRBJ2-2
D: -
size: -
V: TRBV30
DNA: TGTGCCTGGAGTTCCGGCAGTCATAGGCACACCGGGGAGCTGTTTTTT
CDR3: CAWSSGSHRHTGELFF

J: TRBJ2-7
D: -
size: -
V: TRBV19
DNA: TGTGCCAGTAGTATAGGAGGAGGAAACGAGCAGTACTTC
CDR3: CASSIGGGNEQYF